Sequencing of this T cell receptor (beta chain) was carried out in a study of blood T cell repertoires in COVID-19. Overall study context: Nucleic acid was either cDNA or gDNA, and it came from T cells, B-cell-depleted T cells, or PBMCs.

The authors' processing: How many nucleated cells were present was estimated from reference gene primer amplification. Only in-frame clones appear in the TCRdb table, and some are missing; sequencing was by immunoSEQ multiplex PCR. The D gene and trimming were derived from the DNA, and the V and J assignments and clone size from that table. Of about 280,000 clones listed, roughly 91% are singletons. Germline CDR1 and CDR2: SGHAT and FQNNGV. The V and J ends lost 0 bases and 6 bases respectively, with 8 bases between them. The CDR3 length is 13 residues. V and J are TRBV11-2 and TRBJ1-2, with D possibly TRBD1 on 5 matching bases. This clonotype was sampled from a man between 40 and 49 years old with acute or convalescent COVID-19. Input material: peripheral blood. CDR3 coding DNA: TGTGCCAGCAGCTTAGAGCCAGGGAATGGCTACACCTTC. It codes for CASSLEPGNGYTF. Together with reference TRBV11-2 and TRBJ1-2, the CDR3 gives the full variable domain: EAGVAQSPRYKIIEKRQSVAFWCNPISGHATLYWYQQILGQGPKLLIQFQNNGVVDDSQLPKDRFSAERLKGVDSTLKIQPAKLEDSAVYLCASSLEPGNGYTFGSGTRLTVV.